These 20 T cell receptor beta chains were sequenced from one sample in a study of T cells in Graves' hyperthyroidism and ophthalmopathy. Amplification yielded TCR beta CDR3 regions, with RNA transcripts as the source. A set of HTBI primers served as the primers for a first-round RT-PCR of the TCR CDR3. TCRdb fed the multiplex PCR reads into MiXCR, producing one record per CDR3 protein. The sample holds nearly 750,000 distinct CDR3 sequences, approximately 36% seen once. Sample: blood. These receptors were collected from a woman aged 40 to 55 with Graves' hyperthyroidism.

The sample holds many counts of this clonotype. The CDR3 DNA follows: TGTGCCAGCAGCTCCCCGGGACTACGCACCTACGAGCAGTACTTC. Translating it yields CASSSPGLRTYEQYF. This sequence joins TRBV7-2 and TRBJ2-7; 7 bases fit TRBD2. V trimming: 4 bases; J trimming: 2 bases; junction bases outside the gene matches: 8. The CDR3 covers 15 residues. CDR1 SGHTA and CDR2 FQGNSA come from the germline V gene.

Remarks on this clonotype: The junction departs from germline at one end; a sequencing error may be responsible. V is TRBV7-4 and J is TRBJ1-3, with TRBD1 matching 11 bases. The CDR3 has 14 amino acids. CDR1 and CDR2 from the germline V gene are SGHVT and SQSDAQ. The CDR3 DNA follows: TGTGCCAGCAGTTTAGGACAGGGGGCAAACACCATATATTTT. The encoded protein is CASSLGQGANTIYF.

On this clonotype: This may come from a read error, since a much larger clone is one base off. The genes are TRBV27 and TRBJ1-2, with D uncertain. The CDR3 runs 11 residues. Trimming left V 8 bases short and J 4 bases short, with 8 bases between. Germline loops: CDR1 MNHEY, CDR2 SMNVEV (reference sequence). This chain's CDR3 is CASGEGYGYTF. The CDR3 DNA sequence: TGTGCCAGCGGGGAGGGCTATGGCTACACCTTC.

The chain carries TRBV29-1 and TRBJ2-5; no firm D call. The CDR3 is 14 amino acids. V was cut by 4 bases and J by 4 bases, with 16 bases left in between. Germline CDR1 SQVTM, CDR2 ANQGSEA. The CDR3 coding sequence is TGCAGCGTTGTAATTTCGGACCGGAGAGAGACCCAGTACTTC. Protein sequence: CSVVISDRRETQYF.

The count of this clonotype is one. The CDR3 region is CASSRLRGLNTEAFF. CDR3 in DNA: TGTGCCAGTAGTAGACTCAGGGGATTGAACACTGAAGCTTTCTTT. This chain uses TRBV19 with TRBJ1-1; D perhaps matches TRBD1 (6 bases). Germline V CDR1 and CDR2: LNHDA, SQIVND (reference sequence). V was trimmed by 4 bases and J by 0 bases, leaving 12 bases between them. The CDR3 runs to 15 residues.

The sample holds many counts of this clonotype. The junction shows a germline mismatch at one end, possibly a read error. This CDR3 reads CASSLGLKTQYF. The CDR3 nucleotides are TGTGCCAGCAGTTTAGGCTTAAAGACCCAGTACTTC. The chain recombines TRBV7-2 with TRBJ2-5; D remains unclear. Germline V gene sequence: CDR1 SGHTA, CDR2 FQGNSA. The CDR3 has 12 residues.

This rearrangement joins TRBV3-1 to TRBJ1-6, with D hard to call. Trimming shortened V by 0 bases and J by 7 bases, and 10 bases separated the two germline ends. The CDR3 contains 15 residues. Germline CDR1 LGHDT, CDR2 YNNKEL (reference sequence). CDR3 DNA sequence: TGTGCCAGCAGCCAAGATATTAGTGGGAATTCACCCCTCCACTTT. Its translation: CASSQDISGNSPLHF.

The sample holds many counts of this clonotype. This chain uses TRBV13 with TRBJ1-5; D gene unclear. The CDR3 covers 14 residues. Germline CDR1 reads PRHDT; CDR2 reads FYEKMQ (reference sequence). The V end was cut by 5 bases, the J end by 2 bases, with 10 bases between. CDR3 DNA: TGTGCCAGCAGCAGTGGGGATGGCAATCAGCCCCAGCATTTT. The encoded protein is CASSSGDGNQPQHF.

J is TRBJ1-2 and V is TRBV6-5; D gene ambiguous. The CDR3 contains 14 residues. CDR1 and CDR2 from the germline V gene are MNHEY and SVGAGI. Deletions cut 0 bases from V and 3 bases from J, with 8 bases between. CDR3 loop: CASSYSEEDYGYTF. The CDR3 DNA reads TGTGCCAGCAGTTACTCCGAGGAGGACTATGGCTACACCTTC.

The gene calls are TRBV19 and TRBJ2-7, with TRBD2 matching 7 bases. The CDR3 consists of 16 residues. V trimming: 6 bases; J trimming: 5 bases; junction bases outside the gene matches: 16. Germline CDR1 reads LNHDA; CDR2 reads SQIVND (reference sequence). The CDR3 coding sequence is TGTGCCAGTAGAGCCCAATCGGGACTAACGACCCACGAGCAGTACTTC. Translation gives CASRAQSGLTTHEQYF.

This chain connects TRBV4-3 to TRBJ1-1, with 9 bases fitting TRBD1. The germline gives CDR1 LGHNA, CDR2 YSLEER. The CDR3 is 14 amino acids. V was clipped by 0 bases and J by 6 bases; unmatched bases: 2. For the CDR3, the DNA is TGCGCCAGCAGCCAAGAACAGGGGGCCGCTGAAGCTTTCTTT. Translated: CASSQEQGAAEAFF.

The CDR3 DNA follows: TGTGCCAGCAGCTTGGGGCGGGACCTCACAGATACGCAGTATTTT. This encodes CASSLGRDLTDTQYF. The rearrangement joins TRBV5-8 to TRBJ2-3; weak D call: TRBD2 (6 bases). V was shortened by 0 bases and J by 2 bases, with 10 bases between the two germline ends. The CDR3 runs to 15 residues. CDR1 and CDR2 (germline): SGHTS, YDEGEE.

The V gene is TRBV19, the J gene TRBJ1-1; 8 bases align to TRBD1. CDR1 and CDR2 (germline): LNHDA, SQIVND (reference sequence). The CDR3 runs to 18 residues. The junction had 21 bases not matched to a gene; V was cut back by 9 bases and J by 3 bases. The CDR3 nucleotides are TGTGCCAGCAGGACCAGAACAGGGGGTCGGGTTCGGGACACTGAAGCTTTCTTT. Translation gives CASRTRTGGRVRDTEAFF.

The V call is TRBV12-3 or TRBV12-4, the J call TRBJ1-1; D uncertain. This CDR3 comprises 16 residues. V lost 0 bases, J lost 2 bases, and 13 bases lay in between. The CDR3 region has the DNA TGTGCCAGCAGTTTAGCGCGCAGACCCACTAACACTGAAGCTTTCTTT. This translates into CASSLARRPTNTEAFF.

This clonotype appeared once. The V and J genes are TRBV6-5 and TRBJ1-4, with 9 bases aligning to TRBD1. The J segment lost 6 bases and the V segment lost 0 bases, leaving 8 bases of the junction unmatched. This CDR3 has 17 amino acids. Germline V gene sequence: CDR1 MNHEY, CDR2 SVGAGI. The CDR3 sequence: CASSYSGTGLVDEKLFF. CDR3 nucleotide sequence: TGTGCCAGCAGTTACTCGGGGACAGGGTTGGTGGATGAAAAACTGTTTTTT.

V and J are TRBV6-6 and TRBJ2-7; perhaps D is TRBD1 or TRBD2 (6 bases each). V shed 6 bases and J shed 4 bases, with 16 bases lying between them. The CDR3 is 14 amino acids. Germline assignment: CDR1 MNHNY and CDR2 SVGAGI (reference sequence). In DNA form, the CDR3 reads TGTGCCAGCAGGAGCGCCCGGGGGCTATACGAGCAGTACTTC. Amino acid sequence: CASRSARGLYEQYF.

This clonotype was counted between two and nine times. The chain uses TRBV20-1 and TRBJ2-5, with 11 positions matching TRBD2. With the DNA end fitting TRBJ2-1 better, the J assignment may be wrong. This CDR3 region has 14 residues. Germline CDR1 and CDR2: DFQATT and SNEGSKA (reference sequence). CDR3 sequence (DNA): TGCAGTGCTAATAGCGGGAGGGTGGTCAATGAGCAGTTCTTC. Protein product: CSANSGRVVNEQFF.

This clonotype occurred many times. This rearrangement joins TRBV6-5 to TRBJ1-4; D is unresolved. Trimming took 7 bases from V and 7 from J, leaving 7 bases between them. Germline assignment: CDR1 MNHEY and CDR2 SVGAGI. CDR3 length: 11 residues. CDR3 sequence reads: CASKFAEKLFF. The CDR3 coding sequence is TGTGCCAGCAAGTTCGCTGAAAAACTGTTTTTT.

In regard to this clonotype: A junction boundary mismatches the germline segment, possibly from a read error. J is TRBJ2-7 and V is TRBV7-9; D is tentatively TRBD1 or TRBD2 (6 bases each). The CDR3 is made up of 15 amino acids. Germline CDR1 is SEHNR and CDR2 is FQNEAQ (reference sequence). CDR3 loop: CASSFKGGLSYEQYF. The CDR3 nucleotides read TGTGCTAGCAGCTTCAAAGGGGGGTTGTCCTACGAGCAGTACTTC.

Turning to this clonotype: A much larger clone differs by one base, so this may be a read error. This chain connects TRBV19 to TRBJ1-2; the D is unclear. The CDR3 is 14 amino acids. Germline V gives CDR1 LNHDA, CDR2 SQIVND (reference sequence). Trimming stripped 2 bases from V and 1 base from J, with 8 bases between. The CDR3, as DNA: TGTGCCAGTAGTATAACCCCTCTTAACTATGGCTACACCTTC. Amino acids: CASSITPLNYGYTF. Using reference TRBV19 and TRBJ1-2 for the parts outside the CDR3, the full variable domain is DGGITQSPKYLFRKEGQNVTLSCEQNLNHDAMYWYRQDPGQGLRLIYYSQIVNDFQKGDIAEGYSVSREKKESFPLTVTSAQKNPTAFYLCASSITPLNYGYTFGSGTRLTVV.